The sequence of this T cell receptor beta chain was determined in a study of T cell responses to AZD1222 COVID-19 vaccine. Measured with immunoSEQ multiplex PCR; TCRdb has only the in-frame clones, and not every one. Among about 200,000 clones listed, roughly nine tenths were seen once. V was cut by 4 bases and J by 3 bases, with 7 bases left in between. The V gene's germline CDR1 is LGHNA and CDR2 YNFKEQ. This CDR3 has 13 residues. The receptor was isolated from an adult who received the AZD1222 COVID-19 vaccine. The source material was peripheral blood, sampled 28 days after the second AZD1222 dose. The chain is built from TRBV4-2 and TRBJ2-1; perhaps TRBD2 as D (5 bases). The chain's CDR3 is CASSPTSYNEQFF. The CDR3 nucleotides read TGTGCCAGCAGCCCCACTAGCTACAATGAGCAGTTCTTC.